This T cell receptor beta chain was observed in a study of blood T cells in healthy people across ages. Germline-derived CDR1 and CDR2 are SEHNR and FQNEAQ (reference sequence). Trimming left V 6 bases short and J 5 bases short, with 13 bases between. The CDR3 covers 13 residues. Primers used in a second PCR of roughly 7 to 12 cycles were a sample-barcoded 5' primer and a J-beta primer mix. TCRdb reanalysed the 5' RACE reads using MiXCR and keeps one entry per CDR3 protein. The sample contains 1.5 million to 2 million distinct CDR3 sequences, 30% to 40% of which appear only once. The sample taken for sequencing was blood. This clonotype was obtained from a human donor in good health. The genes are TRBV7-9 and TRBJ1-2; D is ambiguous. CDR3 DNA sequence: TGTGCCAGCAGTCACGGGGAGAGGTATGGCTACACCTTC. Translating gives CASSHGERYGYTF.